The text below deals with one TCR beta chain. Its antigen is as yet unknown. TCRdb re-derived calls from the reads in MiXCR, one entry per CDR3 protein. Among fewer than 700,000 distinct CDR3 sequences listed, about 24% were seen once. The germline CDR1 and CDR2 sequences are PRHDT and FYEKMQ (reference sequence). The CDR3 sequence is 14 residues long. V lost 0 bases and J 4 bases, leaving 9 bases between the germline ends. These data belong to a study of T cell repertoires in cytomegalovirus infection. On the study more broadly: Matching HLA type, along with CMV infection, was indicated by public TCR beta signatures. General observations from the study: HLA-C-restricted CMV clonotypes gave the most frequent clonotype in two of eight donors. Cumulative public TCR beta family frequency identified CMV carriers with the relevant HLA.

The V and J genes are TRBV13 and TRBJ1-2, with D possibly being TRBD1 (5 bases). This clonotype originated in a human donor in good health (CMV status not recorded). Some clones in this sample may be carry-over from other donors' samples. Sequenced: CD8+ T cells from PBMCs. The CDR3 reads CASSLGATGYGYTF. The DNA of the CDR3 is TGTGCCAGCAGCTTAGGGGCAACAGGCTATGGCTACACCTTC.